This entry is about one TCR beta chain. Trimming took 0 bases from V and 5 from J; bases not matched to a gene: 11. Germline-derived CDR1 and CDR2 are SGHRS and YFSETQ. The CDR3 length is 16 residues. Profiled with immunoSEQ multiplex PCR; TCRdb holds only in-frame clones, not every one. The sample records 45,000 to 65,000 clones, roughly 87% being singletons. The data stem from a study of cytomegalovirus exposure and HLA in healthy donors. The donors formed part of the roughly 110-subject validation cohort, distinct from the approximately 670-subject first cohort. Sequences were obtained from PBMCs. The rearrangement joins TRBV5-1 to TRBJ2-7; 7 nucleotides agree with TRBD1. The sequence was collected from a woman between 18 and 29 years old in good health and CMV-seropositive. CDR3 region: CASSLASQGIGHEQYF. For the CDR3, the DNA is TGCGCCAGCAGCTTGGCCTCACAGGGGATAGGACACGAGCAGTACTTC.